What follows are 24 T cell receptor beta chains derived from one specimen sequenced in a study of shared clonotypes between healthy human individuals. Profiled with immunoSEQ multiplex PCR; TCRdb holds only in-frame clones, not every one. The sample yields 2 million to 2.5 million clones, about 92% seen once. CD8 cells classed as naive were CD45RO-negative and positively selected for CCR7, excluding terminally differentiated effector memory CD45RA+ cells. The sequencing sample was made of naive CD8+ T cells from PBMCs. The receptors were gathered from a man between 18 and 35 years old in good health. Some clones in this sample may be carry-over from other donors' samples.

This clone was seen only once. This sequence joins TRBV7-2 and TRBJ1-2, with D possibly matching TRBD1 (6 bases). This CDR3 comprises 15 residues. V was clipped by 0 bases and J by 3 bases, with 11 bases between them. Germline lookup yields CDR1 SGHTA and CDR2 FQGNSA. The CDR3 DNA follows: TGTGCCAGCAGCTTAGCGGGCAGGGGAGACTATGGCTACACCTTC. It encodes CASSLAGRGDYGYTF.

This chain connects TRBV7-9 to TRBJ1-1, with D unresolved. From germline, CDR1 is SEHNR and CDR2 FQNEAQ (reference sequence). The CDR3 has 12 residues. Trimming shortened V by 7 bases and J by 2 bases, and 8 bases separated the two germline ends. CDR3 loop: CASTSGNTEAFF. The DNA of the CDR3 is TGTGCCAGCACTTCAGGTAACACTGAAGCTTTCTTT.

V is TRBV28 and J is TRBJ2-1, with TRBD2 identical over 12 bases. Germline V CDR1 and CDR2: MDHEN, SYDVKM. The CDR3 length is 15 residues. The trim removed 4 bases at V and 7 bases at J, leaving 5 bases unmatched. The chain's CDR3 is CASSSPGLAGNEQFF. The CDR3 DNA follows: TGTGCCAGCAGTTCCCCCGGACTAGCGGGGAATGAGCAGTTCTTC.

This clone has more than one count but fewer than ten. Additional DNA sequences in this sample encode the identical CDR3. V gene TRBV28 combines with J gene TRBJ2-2; D remains ambiguous. This CDR3 has 12 amino acids. The germline V gene has CDR1 MDHEN and CDR2 SYDVKM. Between the trimmed V and J ends, which lost 3 bases and 6 bases, there was a span of 5 bases. The DNA for the CDR3 is TGTGCCAGCAGTTTTGGGGCCGGGGAGCTGTTTTTT. Protein: CASSFGAGELFF.

The J gene is TRBJ2-1, the V gene TRBV28; no firm D call. This CDR3 has 15 residues. CDR1 is MDHEN, CDR2 SYDVKM, per germline. V lost 4 bases, J lost 4 bases, and 14 bases lay in between. The CDR3 spells CASSYPGQKYNEQFF. The CDR3 bases are TGTGCCAGCAGTTATCCCGGCCAGAAATACAATGAGCAGTTCTTC.

DNA of the CDR3: TGTGCCATCAGAATTTCGGCCGACAATGAGCAGTTCTTC. Its translation is CAIRISADNEQFF. This chain connects TRBV10-3 to TRBJ2-1; D ambiguous. Trimming removed 6 bases at V and 5 bases at J, with 11 bases between. Per the germline V gene, CDR1 is ENHRY and CDR2 is SYGVKD. The CDR3 has 13 residues.

This rearrangement joins TRBV6-1 to TRBJ2-2; D may be TRBD1 (6 bases). This CDR3 is 15 amino acids long. The V and J ends lost 0 bases and 6 bases respectively, with 11 bases between them. Germline V gene sequence: CDR1 MNHNS, CDR2 SASEGT. The DNA for the CDR3 is TGTGCCAGCAGTGAAGCGGTCAGGGGAGCCGGGGAGCTGTTTTTT. Translating it yields CASSEAVRGAGELFF.

The chain recombines TRBV9 with TRBJ2-3; D call uncertain. Looked up from germline, CDR1 is SGDLS and CDR2 is YYNGEE. The V and J ends lost 2 bases and 0 bases respectively, with 13 bases between them. This CDR3 has 16 residues. CDR3 bases: TGTGCCAGCAGCGTTTTTAGTACGGCTAGCACAGATACGCAGTATTTT. Residues: CASSVFSTASTDTQYF.

The V and J genes are TRBV4-2 and TRBJ2-7, with D perhaps matching TRBD1 or TRBD2 (5 bases each). V lost 1 base to trimming and J lost 0 bases, with 10 bases between them. Per the germline V gene, CDR1 is LGHNA and CDR2 is YNFKEQ. This CDR3 is built from 15 residues. The CDR3, as DNA: TGTGCCAGCAGCCAAGGGGACGCGAGCTCCTACGAGCAGTACTTC. It codes for CASSQGDASSYEQYF.

The gene calls are TRBV19 and TRBJ2-1; 8 positions agree with TRBD2. J lost 6 bases, V lost 3 bases, and 7 bases had no gene match. The CDR3 is 15 amino acids. Germline loops: CDR1 LNHDA, CDR2 SQIVND (reference sequence). CDR3 sequence (DNA): TGTGCCAGTAGTATCGCAGCGGGAGTTGTCAATGAGCAGTTCTTC. Its translation is CASSIAAGVVNEQFF. The full variable domain, with the rest looked up from reference TRBV19 and TRBJ2-1, is DGGITQSPKYLFRKEGQNVTLSCEQNLNHDAMYWYRQDPGQGLRLIYYSQIVNDFQKGDIAEGYSVSREKKESFPLTVTSAQKNPTAFYLCASSIAAGVVNEQFFGPGTRLTVL.

This chain uses TRBV7-6 with TRBJ2-5; 9 nucleotides align to TRBD2. Trimming removed 3 bases from V and 5 bases from J; junction bases left unmatched: 13. The CDR3 has 17 residues. Germline assignment: CDR1 SGHVS and CDR2 FNYEAQ. This chain's CDR3 is CASSLNLGLAGSETQYF. DNA of the CDR3: TGTGCCAGCAGCTTGAACCTTGGGCTAGCGGGATCCGAGACCCAGTACTTC.

J is TRBJ2-4 and V is TRBV7-3; TRBD2 matches 7 bases. The CDR3 sequence is 15 residues long. Germline CDR1 is SGHTA and CDR2 is FQGTGA. The J segment lost 6 bases and the V segment lost 2 bases, leaving 7 bases of the junction unmatched. The CDR3 DNA sequence: TGTGCCAGCAGCTTAGAAGGGCGGGAGAGAAACATTCAGTACTTC. It translates to CASSLEGRERNIQYF.

CDR3 amino acids: CASSEGGPYIQYF. Here the CDR3 DNA reads TGTGCCAGCAGTGAGGGCGGCCCGTACATTCAGTACTTC. This chain joins TRBV2 and TRBJ2-4; D call uncertain. The germline V gene has CDR1 SNHLY and CDR2 FYNNEI. The CDR3 has 13 residues. Trimming pared 3 bases from V and 8 bases from J, leaving 11 bases between.

This chain joins TRBV9 and TRBJ1-3; no reliable D call. Germline V gene lookup returns CDR1 SGDLS and CDR2 YYNGEE. With 0 bases removed from V and 1 base from J, the gap between germline ends came to 11 bases. CDR3 length: 16 amino acids. CDR3 sequence reads: CASSVGSGASGNTIYF. In nucleotides, the CDR3 is TGTGCCAGCAGCGTAGGATCAGGAGCGTCTGGAAACACCATATATTTT.

This chain joins TRBV7-9 and TRBJ1-5; D call uncertain. Trimming took 5 bases from V and 0 from J, leaving 11 bases between them. The CDR3 contains 15 residues. Per germline, CDR1 SEHNR and CDR2 FQNEAQ (reference sequence). The CDR3 is CASSPGSHSNQPQHF. In DNA form, the CDR3 reads TGTGCCAGCAGCCCCGGGTCTCATAGCAATCAGCCCCAGCATTTT.

V usage is TRBV27 and J usage is TRBJ1-1; D is perhaps TRBD1 (5 bases). The CDR3 runs to 13 residues. Germline values: CDR1 MNHEY, CDR2 SMNVEV (reference sequence). Trimming removed 7 bases from V and 1 base from J, with 10 bases in between. The CDR3 here is CASNHGANTEAFF. As DNA, the CDR3 is TGTGCCAGCAACCATGGGGCGAACACTGAAGCTTTCTTT.

The rearrangement uses TRBV9 and TRBJ2-7; possible D gene TRBD2, 6 bases. V was clipped by 1 base and J by 5 bases, with 19 bases between them. CDR1 is SGDLS, CDR2 YYNGEE, per germline. This CDR3 is built from 16 residues. The CDR3: CASSVSGTRRMDEQYF. CDR3 DNA sequence: TGTGCCAGCAGCGTAAGTGGGACTCGCCGTATGGACGAGCAGTACTTC.

Comment on this clone: The sample holds other DNA sequences that translate to the same CDR3. The rearrangement links TRBV9 to TRBJ2-1, with no clear D. The CDR3 totals 12 residues. CDR1 is SGDLS, CDR2 YYNGEE, per germline. V was shortened by 0 bases and J by 7 bases, with 5 bases between the two germline ends. The CDR3: CASSVATNEQFF. In DNA form, the CDR3 reads TGTGCCAGCAGCGTAGCTACGAATGAGCAGTTCTTC.

The V and J genes are TRBV6-5 and TRBJ1-3; D perhaps matches TRBD1 (5 bases). Trimming pared 2 bases from V and 9 bases from J, leaving 5 bases between. Germline V lookup: CDR1 MNHEY, CDR2 SVGAGI. The CDR3 has 11 amino acids. The DNA of the CDR3 is TGTGCCAGCAGTTACGGGGGCACCATATATTTT. It specifies CASSYGGTIYF.

The V gene is TRBV19, the J gene TRBJ1-1; the D gene is possibly TRBD1 (6 bases). CDR3 length equals 15 residues. V was clipped by 1 base and J by 6 bases, with 15 bases between them. CDR1 is LNHDA and CDR2 is SQIVND in the germline V gene (reference sequence). The CDR3: CASSIGAQGPPEAFF. CDR3 coding DNA: TGTGCCAGTAGTATAGGTGCACAGGGTCCCCCTGAAGCTTTCTTT.

The chain has TRBV19 and TRBJ1-4; maybe TRBD1 (5 bases). The length of the CDR3 is 14 residues. Germline V gene lookup returns CDR1 LNHDA and CDR2 SQIVND (reference sequence). V gave up 3 bases and J gave up 8 bases, with 13 bases separating them. The DNA of the CDR3 is TGTGCCAGTAGTATGCAGGACATGGGCGAAAAACTGTTTTTT. Protein sequence: CASSMQDMGEKLFF.

The chain employs TRBV9 and TRBJ1-2; 9 positions agree with TRBD1. Germline trimming cut 0 bases from V and 5 bases from J; bases unmatched to any gene: 5. From germline, CDR1 is SGDLS and CDR2 YYNGEE. The CDR3 is 15 residues long. CDR3 in DNA: TGTGCCAGCAGCGTAGCCCAGACAGGGGGGTATGGCTACACCTTC. Translation: CASSVAQTGGYGYTF.

The sample holds one count of this clone. J is TRBJ2-7 and V is TRBV6-4, with a possible D match to TRBD2 (6 bases). From germline, CDR1 is MRHNA and CDR2 SNTAGT. V shed 6 bases and J shed 4 bases, with 19 bases lying between them. The CDR3 totals 15 residues. The CDR3 DNA reads TGTGCCAGCAGGGAATGGGGACTTCCGGAGTACGAGCAGTACTTC. This gives the protein CASREWGLPEYEQYF.

This clone appeared a single time. V and J are TRBV5-8 and TRBJ1-2; no clear D gene. The CDR3 runs to 12 residues. CDR1 is SGHTS, CDR2 YDEGEE, per germline. V was clipped by 3 bases and J by 8 bases, with 11 bases between them. CDR3 bases: TGTGCCAGCAGCTCACGGACCCCCGGCTACACCTTC. Protein sequence: CASSSRTPGYTF.